Each of the 21 T cell receptor beta chains below was sequenced from the same sample in a study of human T cells and chemical hapten exposure. One entry per CDR3 protein, called by TCRdb with MiXCR from the 5' RACE reads. The table lists tens of thousands of distinct CDR3 sequences, about 8.4% of them singletons. Before extraction, the whole blood was not fractionated, and total RNA was taken from it. The receptors come from a male donor in good health.

This clonotype was counted between two and nine times. This chain uses TRBV12-3 or TRBV12-4 with TRBJ1-1; 10 nucleotides match TRBD1. V was clipped by 3 bases and J by 4 bases; unmatched bases: 2. The CDR3 has 14 amino acids. CDR3 nucleotides: TGTGCCAGCAGTTTGGGACAGGGGAGCACTGAAGCTTTCTTT. It is translated as CASSLGQGSTEAFF.

This clonotype was seen many times. The chain links TRBV6-2 or TRBV6-3 to TRBJ1-2, with D possibly TRBD1 on 5 matching bases. Deletions cut 5 bases from V and 8 bases from J, with 21 bases between. The germline CDR1 and CDR2 sequences are MNHEY and SVGEGT. CDR3 length equals 15 residues. The CDR3 nucleotides read TGTGCCAGCAGTCCGCATCCGACAGCCGCAAGCGGCTACACCTTC. It specifies CASSPHPTAASGYTF.

This clonotype was seen at least ten times. The CDR3: CASSGTSGEDTQYF. The CDR3 DNA reads TGTGCCAGCAGCGGGACTAGCGGGGAGGATACGCAGTATTTT. The gene calls are TRBV9 and TRBJ2-3, with 12 bases matching TRBD2. The germline V gene has CDR1 SGDLS and CDR2 YYNGEE. This CDR3 is built from 14 residues. V shed 3 bases, J shed 6 bases, and the junction held 2 bases outside the gene matches.

V and J are TRBV20-1 and TRBJ1-4; 7 positions agree with TRBD1. The V gene end was trimmed by 6 bases and the J gene end by 7 bases; junction bases not matched to a gene: 14. Germline CDR1 reads DFQATT; CDR2 reads SNEGSKA (reference sequence). This CDR3 region has 15 residues. This CDR3 reads CSAGGDRDAGEKLFF. The CDR3 DNA sequence: TGCAGTGCGGGGGGTGACAGGGATGCCGGTGAAAAACTGTTTTTT.

At least ten counts were recorded for this clonotype. The chain is built from TRBV29-1 and TRBJ2-1; D could derive from TRBD1 or TRBD2 (5 bases each). Trimming cost V 4 bases and J 4 bases, with 8 bases left between them. The CDR3 has 12 residues. Germline-derived CDR1 and CDR2 are SQVTM and ANQGSEA. The CDR3 DNA is TGCAGCGTTGTATGGGGGTACAATGAGCAGTTCTTC. It yields the protein CSVVWGYNEQFF.

The V call is TRBV5-1, the J call TRBJ1-1; no definite D call. CDR1 is SGHRS, CDR2 YFSETQ, per germline. V gave up 4 bases and J gave up 0 bases, with 7 bases separating them. This CDR3 has 13 residues. In DNA form, the CDR3 reads TGCGCCAGCAGCGTGGAAATGAACACTGAAGCTTTCTTT. Translated: CASSVEMNTEAFF.

This clonotype was counted only a few times. This chain links TRBV10-3 with TRBJ1-6; a possible D gene is TRBD1 (6 bases). V gave up 5 bases and J gave up 7 bases, with 18 bases separating them. The CDR3 totals 16 residues. Per the germline V gene, CDR1 is ENHRY and CDR2 is SYGVKD. CDR3 in amino acids: CAISTSGTNSNSPLHF. For the CDR3, the DNA is TGTGCCATCAGTACGTCCGGGACAAACTCCAATTCACCCCTCCACTTT.

This clonotype was observed a few times. J is TRBJ2-7 and V is TRBV5-5; D gene unclear. Germline CDR1 reads SGHKS; CDR2 reads YYEKEE (reference sequence). Trimming pared 0 bases from V and 2 bases from J, leaving 12 bases between. The CDR3 consists of 15 residues. The CDR3 loop reads CASSLAPGPTYEQYF. The CDR3, as DNA: TGTGCCAGCAGCTTGGCCCCCGGACCTACCTACGAGCAGTACTTC.

The rearrangement links TRBV12-3 or TRBV12-4 to TRBJ2-3, with 9 positions matching TRBD2. The V gene end was trimmed by 2 bases and the J gene end by 1 base; junction bases not matched to a gene: 4. There are 16 residues in the CDR3. In DNA, the CDR3 is TGTGCCAGCAGTTTACTCCCTAGCGGGGGCACAGATACGCAGTATTTT. It codes for CASSLLPSGGTDTQYF.

In its sample, this clonotype was seen many times. The chain joins TRBV5-5 to TRBJ2-1, with D possibly matching TRBD2 (5 bases). Germline loops: CDR1 SGHKS, CDR2 YYEKEE (reference sequence). This CDR3 has 15 amino acids. The ends were cut back, 1 base at V and 2 bases at J, with 10 bases in the middle. The CDR3 loop reads CASSLSSGTYNEQFF. CDR3 in DNA: TGTGCCAGCAGCTTGTCCAGCGGAACCTACAATGAGCAGTTCTTC.

The chain carries TRBV5-4 and TRBJ2-7, with 8 bases fitting TRBD1. CDR1 and CDR2 from the germline V gene are SGHNT and YYREEE (reference sequence). J was trimmed by 5 bases and V by 2 bases; bases with no gene match: 9. This CDR3 region has 15 residues. The CDR3 DNA follows: TGTGCCAGCAGCTTCGAGACAGGGGTTATCAACGAGCAGTACTTC. Its protein product is CASSFETGVINEQYF.

The sample holds many counts of this clonotype. This chain links TRBV18 with TRBJ2-7; TRBD2 aligns across 15 bases. This CDR3 is 18 amino acids long. Germline V gene data show CDR1 as KGHSH and CDR2 as LQKENI. The ends lost 3 bases at V and 0 bases at J; junction bases unmatched: 6. CDR3: CASSPRTSGRAASYEQYF. Here the CDR3 DNA reads TGTGCCAGCTCACCGCGGACTAGCGGGAGGGCCGCCTCCTACGAGCAGTACTTC.

The V call is TRBV5-1, the J call TRBJ2-1, with D perhaps given as TRBD1 or TRBD2 (5 bases each). The CDR3 extends over 15 amino acids. The V and J ends lost 4 bases and 0 bases respectively, with 11 bases between them. The germline V gene has CDR1 SGHRS and CDR2 YFSETQ. The CDR3 protein is CASSRDASSYNEQFF. For the CDR3, the DNA is TGCGCCAGCAGCCGGGACGCCAGCTCCTACAATGAGCAGTTCTTC.

This clonotype showed up just a few times. The chain uses TRBV15 and TRBJ1-5; TRBD1 is a possible D gene (6 bases). Germline V CDR1 and CDR2: LNHNV, YYDKDF (reference sequence). This CDR3 spans 16 amino acids. V lost 1 base, J lost 4 bases, and 14 bases lay in between. The CDR3 is CATSRVEGGPNQPQHF. The CDR3 region has the DNA TGTGCCACCAGCAGAGTGGAAGGGGGTCCGAATCAGCCCCAGCATTTT.

This clonotype was detected only a few times. The V gene is TRBV12-3 or TRBV12-4, the J gene TRBJ1-1; D gene ambiguous. V was trimmed by 3 bases and J by 1 base, leaving 12 bases between them. The CDR3 runs 15 residues. The CDR3 region has the DNA TGTGCCAGCAGTTTTTGGTTAGAACAGAACACTGAAGCTTTCTTT. This sequence encodes CASSFWLEQNTEAFF.

In this sample, this clonotype turned up many times. V gene TRBV6-5 combines with J gene TRBJ2-7; 10 bases line up with TRBD1. In germline, CDR1 is MNHEY, CDR2 SVGAGI. Germline trimming cut 0 bases from V and 8 bases from J; bases unmatched to any gene: 7. The CDR3 sequence is 15 residues long. In DNA form, the CDR3 reads TGTGCCAGCAGTTACTCTGGGACAGGGGCCGGTAAGCAGTACTTC. It translates to CASSYSGTGAGKQYF.

The chain combines TRBV6-5 with TRBJ1-2; 7 nucleotides agree with TRBD1. Germline trimming cut 0 bases from V and 6 bases from J; bases unmatched to any gene: 13. The CDR3 sequence is 17 residues long. Germline-derived CDR1 and CDR2 are MNHEY and SVGAGI. CDR3 amino acids: CASSYSMTRQGSHGYTF. In DNA, the CDR3 is TGTGCCAGCAGTTACTCGATGACCCGACAGGGCAGCCATGGCTACACCTTC.

This clonotype was picked up a small number of times. This rearrangement joins TRBV29-1 to TRBJ2-7; 7 bases map to TRBD2. The CDR3 consists of 12 residues. With V trimmed by 5 bases and J by 6 bases, 7 bases remained unmatched. Germline values: CDR1 SQVTM, CDR2 ANQGSEA. CDR3 loop: CSVWGGRGEQYF. Here the CDR3 DNA reads TGCAGCGTTTGGGGCGGGAGAGGCGAGCAGTACTTC.

This clonotype was recorded many times. The chain recombines TRBV29-1 with TRBJ2-1, with 10 bases aligning to TRBD2. The junction had 6 bases not matched to a gene; V was cut back by 6 bases and J by 1 base. The CDR3 runs 15 residues. Germline CDR1 is SQVTM and CDR2 is ANQGSEA. CDR3 protein: CSVEPSGSSYNEQFF. In DNA, the CDR3 is TGCAGCGTGGAACCTAGCGGGAGTTCCTACAATGAGCAGTTCTTC.

This clonotype was seen a few times. The chain employs TRBV7-9 and TRBJ1-5, with unresolved D. Trimming took off 1 base at V and 6 bases at J, with 10 bases between the two ends. The germline gives CDR1 SEHNR, CDR2 FQNEAQ (reference sequence). The CDR3 runs to 14 residues. CDR3 protein: CASSLVSEGQPQHF. For the CDR3, the DNA is TGTGCCAGCAGCTTAGTCTCGGAAGGTCAGCCCCAGCATTTT.

The chain has TRBV6-2 or TRBV6-3 and TRBJ1-5, with D perhaps TRBD1 (6 bases). The germline V gene has CDR1 MNHEY and CDR2 SVGEGT. V lost 2 bases and J 1 base, leaving 9 bases between the germline ends. This CDR3 spans 15 amino acids. Here the CDR3 DNA reads TGTGCCAGCAGTTACGGGGGCAGGAGCAATCAGCCCCAGCATTTT. As protein: CASSYGGRSNQPQHF.